The T cell receptor beta chain under discussion was sequenced for a study of cytotoxic CD8 clonotypes in ibrutinib-treated CLL. Study-level results: On treatment, the uncommon public clonotypes contracted or remained stable. There were differences in sampling times between sustained-remission and progressing patients.

Points on this clone: The antigen is undetermined.

The V gene lost 0 bases and the J gene lost 4 bases, with 16 bases spanning the gap. Per germline, CDR1 LNHNV and CDR2 YYDKDF (reference sequence). CDR3 length: 16 amino acids. Target depth was 1 in 200,000 to 1 in 1 million T cells, about 10x per clonotype. This table comes from immunoSEQ multiplex PCR, and its TCRdb copy is limited to in-frame clones, with some not included. The sample records around 150,000 clones, around 81% being singletons. V gene TRBV15 combines with J gene TRBJ2-7; unclear D gene. The clonotype comes from a human donor with chronic lymphocytic leukemia. This specimen consisted of PBMCs, obtained after 36 months of ibrutinib treatment. This CDR3 is CATSRDLGMSSYEQYF. CDR3 sequence (DNA): TGTGCCACCAGCAGAGATCTGGGTATGAGCTCATACGAGCAGTACTTC.